The TCR beta chain described here comes from a study of T cells after posttransplantation cyclophosphamide (dated by TCRdb to about 2016). General notes on the study: Using TRB sequencing, the study followed how the T cell repertoire rebuilt after myeloablative bone marrow transplantation with posttransplantation cyclophosphamide given as GVHD prophylaxis. In 3 patients, up to about 3 additional blood samples taken between 2 and 5.2 years after transplant also underwent TRB sequencing, as did pretransplant blood from several patients. Because TRA and TRB clonality correlated tightly in fewer than ten samples, later TCR analyses were limited to TRB. Blood from every one of the roughly 35 PTCy patients who had 1-year posttransplant specimens underwent TRB sequencing. Samples from 30 to 35 PTCy-treated patients, along with samples from roughly 15 of their related bone marrow donors, underwent antigen receptor sequencing. Public TRB sequences were compared against a database of over 3,600 sequences linked to responses to pathogens, tumor antigens, self-antigens and alloantigens.

Genomic DNA was the input for TRB sequencing, which was run either with the immunoSEQ assay at survey resolution or with the hsTCRB kit. The source study handled its data this way. The immunoSEQ software was used for initial read processing, and the LymphoSeq R package was used for repertoire analyses. For each TRB dataset, clonality was calculated as 1 minus normalized Shannon entropy, and the Gini coefficient was computed as well. To infer phenotypes in unsorted samples, TRB sequences from sorted subsets of the recipient or donor were mapped onto unsorted samples from the same recipient. TCRdb carries this immuneACCESS record with in-frame sequences only. Its versions omit some clonotypes, under half of them owing to an unresolved V gene in the studies checked, with the rest unexplained. From that table come the V and J calls and clone size; the DNA was used to work out D and trimming. A total of under 50,000 clones appear in this sample, about 92% of them only once. The ten largest clones capture roughly 2.5% of the sample.

After removal of 1 base from V and 5 bases from J, the junction retains 6 bases not matched to a gene. The germline V gene yields SNHLY for CDR1 and FYNNEI for CDR2. Inclusive of the bounding cysteine and phenylalanine, the CDR3 is 15 residues long. The only DNA kept is the CDR3, 45 bases in frame from the first base. General conclusions and limits of the study: Across the approximately 45 patients, TRB clonality was highly associated with recipient CMV seropositivity and CMV reactivation, and diversity with PTCy was similar to that in the CNI/methotrexate controls. Donor-recipient similarity was low at 1-2 months but rose over the first year, and later blood repertoires were often dominated by donor CD8+ memory clones. The TRB repertoires of T cells infiltrating skin or the GI tract showed only limited overlap with the TRB repertoires found in blood.

This clone showed up just once. Its antigen specificity is not known. No base quality information exists; no much larger clone differs at one position. Explained via the paper, the treatment or condition label denotes: high-dose cyclophosphamide on days +3 and +4 as single-agent GVHD prophylaxis. Patients in the PTCy group got busulfan and fludarabine conditioning, a marrow graft from a related or unrelated donor, and cyclophosphamide on days +3 and +4. The PTCy-treated patients were enrolled in a prospective multi-institutional clinical trial. Mononuclear cells from peripheral blood and bone marrow were separated by Ficoll-Hypaque density centrifugation and then cryopreserved.

The sequencing here drew on PBMCs, taken around 63 days after allogeneic stem cell transplant with posttransplant cyclophosphamide. The sequence was collected from a male patient aged 60-69 years who received an allogeneic stem cell transplant from a related donor and was CMV-positive. The graft donor may be the source of some T cells after a transplant. Rearrangement joined TRBV2 to TRBJ2-5; TRBD2 fits 8 bases in the junction. The sequenced DNA: TGTGCCAGCAGTGAAGGGGTTAGCGGGGTGGAGACCCAGTACTTC. This encodes CASSEGVSGVETQYF.